This T cell receptor beta chain was captured in a study of Ad26.COV2.S vaccination and SARS-CoV-2 variants. Sequencing was performed with immunoSEQ multiplex PCR; in TCRdb, only in-frame clones are kept and a portion is missing. The repertoire holds fewer than 300,000 clones, with around 87% as singletons. Treatment of the sample: approximately 18 received Ad26.COV2.S at low or high dose, single or two shots; roughly 5 received placebo; per-sample allocation not given. Sampling happened 63 days after the first vaccine or placebo injection. The sequencing used peripheral blood, collected in a trial of Ad26.COV2.S vaccine versus placebo. This clonotype originated in a person aged 18 to 65 who received the Ad26.COV2.S COVID-19 vaccine or a placebo.

CDR3 protein: CASSEDSYNEQFF. The CDR3 nucleotides read TGTGCCAGCAGCGAGGACAGTTACAATGAGCAGTTCTTC. The V gene is TRBV2, the J gene TRBJ2-1, with a possible D match to TRBD1 (6 bases). V lost 6 bases to trimming and J lost 4 bases, with 10 bases between them. Germline loops: CDR1 SNHLY, CDR2 FYNNEI. The CDR3 sequence is 13 residues long.